This T cell receptor beta chain was sequenced during a study of blood T cells in healthy people across ages. Findings of the study overall: In older individuals, TCR beta diversity per million T cells was lower, falling roughly linearly with age. Naive CD4+ cell counts and diversity both ran higher in long-lived than in aged donors. Unsorted PBMCs blocked a conclusive comparison of naive and antigen-experienced cells.

Comments on this clonotype: No antigen is known for it.

V lost 5 bases and J 5 bases, leaving 21 bases between the germline ends. CDR1 and CDR2 (germline): MGHRA, YSYEKL. CDR3 length: 16 residues. Sample-barcoded 5' priming and a J-beta primer mix drove a second PCR of about 6 to 11 cycles. One entry per CDR3 protein, called by TCRdb with MiXCR from the 5' RACE reads. Of about 2 million distinct CDR3 sequences listed, approximately 50% are singletons. Caucasian, healthy and from Russia, the donors were aged between roughly 6 and 95. Input material: blood. The TCR originated in a woman in her 40s in good health. The chain recombines TRBV4-1 with TRBJ2-5; weak D call: TRBD2 (8 bases). The CDR3 reads CASSITGAGGSETQYF. The DNA of the CDR3 is TGCGCCAGCAGCATTACAGGGGCGGGGGGCTCGGAGACCCAGTACTTC.